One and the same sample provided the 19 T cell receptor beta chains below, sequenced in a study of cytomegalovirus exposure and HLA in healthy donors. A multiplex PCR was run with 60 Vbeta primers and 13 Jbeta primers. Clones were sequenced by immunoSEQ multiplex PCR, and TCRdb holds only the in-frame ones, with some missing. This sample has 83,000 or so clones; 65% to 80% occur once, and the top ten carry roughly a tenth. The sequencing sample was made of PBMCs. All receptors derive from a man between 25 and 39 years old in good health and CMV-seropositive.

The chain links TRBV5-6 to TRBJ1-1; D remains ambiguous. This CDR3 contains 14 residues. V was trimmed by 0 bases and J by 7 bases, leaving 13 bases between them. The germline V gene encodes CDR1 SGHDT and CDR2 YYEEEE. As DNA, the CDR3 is TGTGCCAGCAGCTTGGTGGAGTATAAGTTTGAAGCTTTCTTT. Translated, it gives CASSLVEYKFEAFF.

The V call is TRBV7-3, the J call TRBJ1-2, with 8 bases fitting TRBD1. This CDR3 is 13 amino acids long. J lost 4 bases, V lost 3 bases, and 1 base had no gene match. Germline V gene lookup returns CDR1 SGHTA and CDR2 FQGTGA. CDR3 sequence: CASSLTGAYGYTF. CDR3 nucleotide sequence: TGTGCCAGCAGCTTGACAGGGGCCTATGGCTACACCTTC.

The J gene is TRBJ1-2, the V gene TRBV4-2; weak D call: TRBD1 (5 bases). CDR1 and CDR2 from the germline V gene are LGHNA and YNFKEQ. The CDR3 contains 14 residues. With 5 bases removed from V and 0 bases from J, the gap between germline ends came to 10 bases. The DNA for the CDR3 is TGTGCCAGCAGCAGCGGGGGGTCTAACTATGGCTACACCTTC. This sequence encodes CASSSGGSNYGYTF.

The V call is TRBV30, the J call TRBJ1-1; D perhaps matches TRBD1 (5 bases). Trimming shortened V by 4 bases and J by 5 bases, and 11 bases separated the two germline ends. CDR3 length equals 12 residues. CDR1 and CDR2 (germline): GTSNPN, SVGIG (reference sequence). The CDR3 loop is CAWKRGRTEAFF. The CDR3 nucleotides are TGTGCCTGGAAGCGGGGACGAACTGAAGCTTTCTTT.

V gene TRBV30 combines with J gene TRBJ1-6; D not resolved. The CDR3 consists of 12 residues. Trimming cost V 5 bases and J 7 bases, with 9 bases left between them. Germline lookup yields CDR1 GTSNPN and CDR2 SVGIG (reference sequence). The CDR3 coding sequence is TGTGCCTGGGCACTGTACAATTCACCCCTCCACTTT. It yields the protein CAWALYNSPLHF.

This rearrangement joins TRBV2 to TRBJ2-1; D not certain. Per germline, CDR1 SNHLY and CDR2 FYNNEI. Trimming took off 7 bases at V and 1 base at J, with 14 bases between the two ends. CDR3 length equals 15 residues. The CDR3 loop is CASNRWFSSYNEQFF. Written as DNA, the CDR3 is TGTGCCAGCAATAGATGGTTTTCATCCTACAATGAGCAGTTCTTC.

CDR3 coding DNA: TGCGCCAGCAGCCTTTGGATAGAGGCAGATACGCAGTATTTT. Translating gives CASSLWIEADTQYF. V is TRBV4-3 and J is TRBJ2-3; D remains unclear. The CDR3 length is 14 residues. The germline gives CDR1 LGHNA, CDR2 YSLEER. The germline V and J ends were trimmed by 4 bases and 4 bases, with 12 bases remaining between them.

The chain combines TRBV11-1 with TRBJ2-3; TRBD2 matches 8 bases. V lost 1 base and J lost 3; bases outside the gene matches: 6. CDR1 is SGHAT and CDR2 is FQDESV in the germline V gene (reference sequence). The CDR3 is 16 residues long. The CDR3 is CASSLERGGLTDTQYF. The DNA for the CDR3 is TGTGCCAGCAGCTTAGAGCGCGGGGGGCTGACAGATACGCAGTATTTT.

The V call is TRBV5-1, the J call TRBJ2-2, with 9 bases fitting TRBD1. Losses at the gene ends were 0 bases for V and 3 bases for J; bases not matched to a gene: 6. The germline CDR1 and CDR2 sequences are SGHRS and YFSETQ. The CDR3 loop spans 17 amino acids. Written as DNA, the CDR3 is TGCGCCAGCAGCTTGGCGGACAGGGGATTATACACCGGGGAGCTGTTTTTT. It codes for CASSLADRGLYTGELFF.

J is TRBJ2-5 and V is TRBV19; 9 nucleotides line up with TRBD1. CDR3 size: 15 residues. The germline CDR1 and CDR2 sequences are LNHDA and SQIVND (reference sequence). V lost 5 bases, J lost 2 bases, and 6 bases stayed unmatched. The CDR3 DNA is TGTGCCAGTAGTGGGCGGGACAGGGAACAAGAGACCCAGTACTTC. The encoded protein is CASSGRDREQETQYF.

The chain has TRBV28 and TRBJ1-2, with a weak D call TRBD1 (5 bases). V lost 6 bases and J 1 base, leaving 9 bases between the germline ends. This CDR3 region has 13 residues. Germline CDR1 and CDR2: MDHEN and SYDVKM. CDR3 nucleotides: TGTGCCAGCAGGACCGGGGGTAACTATGGCTACACCTTC. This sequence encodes CASRTGGNYGYTF.

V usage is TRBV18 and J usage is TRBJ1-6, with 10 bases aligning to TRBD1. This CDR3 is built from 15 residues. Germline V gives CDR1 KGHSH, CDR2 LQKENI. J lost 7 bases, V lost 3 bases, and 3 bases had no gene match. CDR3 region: CASSPGQGRNSPLHF. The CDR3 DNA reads TGTGCCAGCTCACCGGGACAGGGGCGGAATTCACCCCTCCACTTT. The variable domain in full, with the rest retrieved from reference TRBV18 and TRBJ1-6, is NAGVMQNPRHLVRRRGQEARLRCSPMKGHSHVYWYRQLPEEGLKFMVYLQKENIIDESGMPKERFSAEFPKEGPSILRIQQVVRGDSAAYFCASSPGQGRNSPLHFGNGTRLTVT.

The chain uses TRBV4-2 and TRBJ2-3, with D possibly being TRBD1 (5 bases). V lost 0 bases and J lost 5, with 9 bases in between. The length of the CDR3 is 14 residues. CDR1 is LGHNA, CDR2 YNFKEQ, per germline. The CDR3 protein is CASSQESGKDTQYF. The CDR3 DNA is TGTGCCAGCAGCCAAGAATCAGGGAAAGATACGCAGTATTTT.

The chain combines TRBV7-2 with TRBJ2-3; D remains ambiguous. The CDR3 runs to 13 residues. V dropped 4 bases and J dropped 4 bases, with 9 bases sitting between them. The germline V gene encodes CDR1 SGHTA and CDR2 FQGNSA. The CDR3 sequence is CASSSVFADTQYF. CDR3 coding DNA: TGTGCCAGCAGCTCAGTGTTTGCAGATACGCAGTATTTT.

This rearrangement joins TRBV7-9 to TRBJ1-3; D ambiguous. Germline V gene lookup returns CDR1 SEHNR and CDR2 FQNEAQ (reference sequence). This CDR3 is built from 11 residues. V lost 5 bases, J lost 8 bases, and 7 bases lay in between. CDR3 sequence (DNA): TGTGCCAGCAGCCACTCGCACACCATATATTTT. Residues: CASSHSHTIYF. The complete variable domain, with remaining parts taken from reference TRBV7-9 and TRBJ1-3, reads DTGVSQNPRHKITKRGQNVTFRCDPISEHNRLYWYRQTLGQGPEFLTYFQNEAQLEKSRLLSDRFSAERPKGSFSTLEIQRTEQGDSAMYLCASSHSHTIYFGEGSWLTVV.

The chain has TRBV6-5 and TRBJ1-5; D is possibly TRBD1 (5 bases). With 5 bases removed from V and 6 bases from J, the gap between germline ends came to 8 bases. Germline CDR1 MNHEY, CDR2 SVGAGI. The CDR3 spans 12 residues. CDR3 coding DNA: TGTGCCAGCAGTAGGGGTAGTCAGCCCCAGCATTTT. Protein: CASSRGSQPQHF.

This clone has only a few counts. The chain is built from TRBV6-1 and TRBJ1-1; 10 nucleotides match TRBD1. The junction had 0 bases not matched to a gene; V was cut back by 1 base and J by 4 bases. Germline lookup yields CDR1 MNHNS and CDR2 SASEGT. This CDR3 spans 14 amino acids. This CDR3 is CASSEGTGGTEAFF. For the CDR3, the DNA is TGTGCCAGCAGTGAAGGGACAGGGGGCACTGAAGCTTTCTTT.

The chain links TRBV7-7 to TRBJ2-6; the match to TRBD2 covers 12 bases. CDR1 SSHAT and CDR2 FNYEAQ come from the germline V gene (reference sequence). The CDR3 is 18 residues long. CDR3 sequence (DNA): TGTGCTAGCGGGAGCGCTAGCGGGGGGGCCGATAGGGCCAACGTCCTGACTTTC. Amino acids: CASGSASGGADRANVLTF.

CDR3 sequence: CASSLGGRLDSPLHF. CDR3 sequence (DNA): TGTGCCAGCAGCTTGGGGGGGCGCTTAGATTCACCCCTCCACTTT. The chain recombines TRBV5-4 with TRBJ1-6; TRBD1 is a possible D gene (6 bases). CDR1 is SGHNT and CDR2 is YYREEE in the germline V gene (reference sequence). The CDR3 is 15 amino acids. Trimming stripped 0 bases from V and 8 bases from J, with 12 bases between.